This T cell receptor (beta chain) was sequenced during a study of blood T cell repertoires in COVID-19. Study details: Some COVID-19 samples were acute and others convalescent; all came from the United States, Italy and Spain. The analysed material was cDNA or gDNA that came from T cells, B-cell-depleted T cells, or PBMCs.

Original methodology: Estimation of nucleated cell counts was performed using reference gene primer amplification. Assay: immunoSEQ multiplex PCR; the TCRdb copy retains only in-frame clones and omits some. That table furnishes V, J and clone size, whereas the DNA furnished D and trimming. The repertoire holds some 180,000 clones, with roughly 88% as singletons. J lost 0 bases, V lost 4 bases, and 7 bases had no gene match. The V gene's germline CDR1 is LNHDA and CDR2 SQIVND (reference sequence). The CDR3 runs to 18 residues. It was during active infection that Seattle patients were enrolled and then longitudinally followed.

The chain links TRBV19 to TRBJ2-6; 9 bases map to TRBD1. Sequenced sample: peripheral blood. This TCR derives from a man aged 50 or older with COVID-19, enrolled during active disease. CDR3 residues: CASSRDRATTSGANVLTF. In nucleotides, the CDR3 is TGTGCCAGTAGTAGGGACAGGGCCACAACCTCTGGGGCCAACGTCCTGACTTTC.